This T cell receptor (beta chain) was observed in a study of T cell responses to AZD1222 COVID-19 vaccine (dated by TCRdb to the early 2020s). About the full investigation: TCR sequencing was performed for about 250 trial participants, of whom about 200 were given two doses of AZD1222 and about 25 were given two doses of MenACWY control vaccine. Trial participants were enrolled into age subgroups of 18-55, 56-69 and 70-plus years, which contained about 150, 28 and 57 TCR-sequenced participants, respectively. Broader findings and caveats from the paper: Reportedly, close to half of the unique spike-specific TCRs recognized epitopes lying outside the regions that are mutated in the B.1.351 and B.1.1.7 variants. Participants were mostly white British and included more females than males, and it was suggested by the authors that clonal diversity may have been underestimated. After two AZD1222 doses, spike-specific TCR breadth and depth were significantly higher than at day 0 and than in MenACWY recipients. In the small 56-69-year group, the increase in depth fell short of significance, most likely because of low power. Conclusions about previously exposed vaccinees are limited, since just 6 or 7 AZD1222 recipients were seropositive for SARS-CoV-2 at baseline. The whole spike protein was spanned by vaccine-associated CD4 TCRs, and dominant responses were seen in regions 160-218 and 743-854. Because no day 14 peak-response samples were available, the repertoires could be characterized only after the peak T cell response.

As regards this clone: Its specific antigen is unknown. The input lacks base qualities; no much larger clone sits a single base away.

The time point label here, explained by the study, means: about 28 days (+/-7) after the second vaccine dose. AZD1222 recipients given second doses at about 4 weeks or at about 12 weeks were pooled, since spike-specific TCR depth and breadth were not found to differ between the two schedules. Samples from vaccinated people were obtained from the UK trials COV001 and COV002, which included a single-blind randomized controlled phase 2/3 trial of AZD1222 (ChAdOx1 nCoV-19) in healthy adults. For TCRbeta chain sequencing, PBMC samples were collected from trial participants at day 0 and at day 28 after the second dose. The germline V gene yields SGHRS for CDR1 and YFSETQ for CDR2. V gives up 5 bases and J gives up 4 bases, and the segment between their germline ends measures 15 bases. The CDR3 runs 14 amino acids, cysteine and phenylalanine included. The retained sequence is limited to the CDR3, 42 bases, with the frame set at the first base.

The CDR3 regions of human TCRbeta chains were analyzed by immunosequencing. Processing in the source paper ran as follows. Repertoire TCRs were matched against a reference library of SARS-CoV-2-specific TCRs generated with the MIRA antigen-specificity platform. Breadth was defined as the fraction of unique TCRs that were SARS-CoV-2-associated, and depth was defined as the fraction of total T cells that were SARS-CoV-2-associated. Using the MIRA data, each spike-specific TCR was mapped to the spike region that the TCR reacts to and placed in a CD4 or CD8 class. Log10-transformed breadth and depth values were compared by one-way ANOVA with Sidak's multiple comparisons tests. Not all clones reach the TCRdb copy of this immuneACCESS table, which keeps in-frame sequences only. Checked studies attribute under half of the gap to unresolved V genes and leave the rest unexplained. That table supplies the V and J calls and clone size; D and trimming were determined from the DNA. The table for this sample lists more than 150,000 clones; 85% to 95% of them were counted only once. The biggest ten clones account for around 1.9% of the sample.

The sequence derives from an adult who received the AZD1222 COVID-19 vaccine. The rearrangement joined TRBV5-1 to TRBJ1-2; a weak D assignment points to TRBD1 (5 bases agree). The sample in question was peripheral blood, obtained 28 days after the second AZD1222 dose. The CDR3 reads as follows: CASRPPGLAYGYTF. In nucleotides, the sequence is TGCGCCAGCAGGCCACCGGGGCTCGCCTATGGCTACACCTTC.